Listed below are T cell receptor beta chains from one sample, sequenced in a study of T cell clonotyping in hematopoietic cell transplantation. TCRdb's table, derived via immunoSEQ multiplex PCR, lists solely in-frame clones and lacks some. The sample shows about 69,000 clones, 90% to 95% of them seen only once. What was sequenced was peripheral blood mononuclear cells. The receptor set was obtained from a middle-aged man in good health. Some clones in this sample may be carry-over from other donors' samples. CDR3s include the opening cysteine and the closing phenylalanine or tryptophan. D genes are given only for firm matches. Where a row states a size, it is once, few, many or the class of an expanded clone; other rows omit it.

d_call j_call v_call clone_size cdr3_aa cdr3_nt
- TRBJ2-2 TRBV7-3 few CASRGDYTGELFF TGTGCCAGCAGGGGAGACTACACCGGGGAGCTGTTTTTT
- TRBJ1-1 TRBV19 - CASSIQLNTEAFF TGTGCCAGTAGTATCCAGCTGAACACTGAAGCTTTCTTT
TRBD2 TRBJ2-7 TRBV7-2 - CASSTGTSPHEQYF TGTGCCAGCAGCACCGGGACTAGCCCCCACGAGCAGTACTTC
TRBD2 TRBJ2-7 TRBV7-6 - CASSLSSRPSGRPGSSYEQYF TGTGCCAGCAGCTTATCTTCTCGGCCTAGCGGGAGGCCGGGCAGTTCCTACGAGCAGTACTTC
- TRBJ1-4 TRBV5-8 - CASSLRDRRGKLFF TGTGCCAGCAGCTTACGGGACCGGAGGGGGAAACTGTTTTTT
- TRBJ1-2 TRBV5-4 - CASSFSRGGGYTF TGTGCCAGCAGCTTCTCCCGCGGGGGCGGCTACACCTTC
- TRBJ2-7 TRBV28 - CASSLLWRPYEQYF TGTGCCAGCAGTTTGCTGTGGAGGCCCTACGAGCAGTACTTC
- TRBJ2-5 TRBV10-3 - CAIAPGHQETQYF TGTGCCATCGCCCCGGGACACCAAGAGACCCAGTACTTC
- TRBJ2-2 TRBV9 - CASSVQAMDGELFF TGTGCCAGCAGCGTACAAGCGATGGACGGGGAGCTGTTTTTT
TRBD1 TRBJ2-2 TRBV25-1 few CASSAGQGGTGELFF TGTGCCAGCAGCGCGGGACAGGGTGGCACCGGGGAGCTGTTTTTT
- TRBJ1-2 TRBV19 - CASSMDTDYGYTF TGTGCCAGTAGTATGGATACTGACTATGGCTACACCTTC
- TRBJ1-4 TRBV30 - CAWNLDFRANEKLFF TGTGCCTGGAATCTGGACTTTCGGGCTAATGAAAAACTGTTTTTT
- TRBJ2-7 TRBV28 - CASMVGGRSYEQYF TGTGCCAGCATGGTTGGGGGCCGATCCTACGAGCAGTACTTC
- TRBJ1-1 TRBV5-4 - CASTFGGGMNTEAFF TGTGCCAGCACCTTCGGCGGGGGTATGAACACTGAAGCTTTCTTT
- TRBJ1-4 TRBV4-3 - CASSQSSATNEKLFF TGCGCCAGCAGCCAGAGCTCGGCGACTAATGAAAAACTGTTTTTT
TRBD2 TRBJ2-7 TRBV29-1 - CSVELAGEQYF TGCAGCGTTGAACTAGCGGGCGAGCAGTACTTC
TRBD2 TRBJ2-3 TRBV7-6 - CASSLVPAGGADTQYF TGTGCCAGCAGCCTAGTTCCAGCGGGAGGTGCAGATACGCAGTATTTT
- TRBJ1-2 TRBV28 - CASHSEDGGYTF TGTGCCAGCCATTCGGAGGACGGTGGCTACACCTTC
- TRBJ1-2 TRBV4-1 - CASSQESVRYSNYGYTF TGCGCCAGCAGCCAAGAGTCGGTCCGCTACTCTAACTATGGCTACACCTTC
- TRBJ2-1 TRBV7-3 once CASSLIGDYEQFF TGTGCCAGCAGCCTCATCGGGGACTATGAGCAGTTCTTC
TRBD2 TRBJ2-3 TRBV14 few CASSQVWTSGRDTQYF TGTGCCAGCAGCCAAGTCTGGACTAGCGGAAGAGATACGCAGTATTTT
- TRBJ2-5 TRBV30 - CAYLTRGETQYF TGTGCTTACCTGACAAGAGGAGAGACCCAGTACTTC
- TRBJ1-1 TRBV4-1 - CASSQPHSWGNTEAFF TGCGCCAGCAGCCAACCACACAGTTGGGGGAACACTGAAGCTTTCTTT
- TRBJ2-7 TRBV28 - CASSVDSSSYEQYF TGTGCCAGCTCTGTGGACAGCAGCTCCTACGAGCAGTACTTC
- TRBJ1-5 TRBV28 - CASSPQGVSNQPQHF TGTGCCAGCAGCCCACAGGGAGTCAGCAATCAGCCCCAGCATTTT
- TRBJ2-2 TRBV6-5 - CASSYSTGTGELFF TGTGCCAGCAGTTACTCGACGGGCACCGGGGAGCTGTTTTTT
TRBD1 TRBJ1-5 TRBV27 - CASSLSQGARQPQHF TGTGCCAGCAGTTTATCGCAGGGGGCAAGACAGCCCCAGCATTTT
- TRBJ1-5 TRBV28 - CASSFVPNGNQPQHF TGTGCCAGCAGTTTTGTTCCAAATGGCAATCAGCCCCAGCATTTT
- TRBJ2-2 TRBV7-8 - CASSLELAGELFF TGTGCCAGCAGCTTAGAACTAGCCGGGGAGCTGTTTTTT
- TRBJ1-3 TRBV6-5 few CASSYSSGATGNTIYF TGTGCCAGCAGTTACTCGTCAGGGGCGACTGGAAACACCATATATTTT
- TRBJ2-7 TRBV29-1 - CSAEGWGEQYF TGCAGCGCGGAGGGTTGGGGCGAGCAGTACTTC
- TRBJ1-2 TRBV19 - CASSVTGSNYGYTF TGTGCCAGTAGTGTGACAGGATCTAACTATGGCTACACCTTC
TRBD1 TRBJ1-4 TRBV2 - CASSEAGGNGKLFF TGTGCCAGCAGTGAGGCAGGGGGGAATGGAAAACTGTTTTTT
- TRBJ1-4 TRBV5-1 - CASSLAKTGNNEKLFF TGCGCCAGCAGCTTGGCCAAGACAGGAAATAATGAAAAACTGTTTTTT
- TRBJ2-7 TRBV7-9 - CASSLYPRDPTYEQYF TGTGCCAGCAGCTTATATCCCCGGGACCCAACCTACGAGCAGTACTTC